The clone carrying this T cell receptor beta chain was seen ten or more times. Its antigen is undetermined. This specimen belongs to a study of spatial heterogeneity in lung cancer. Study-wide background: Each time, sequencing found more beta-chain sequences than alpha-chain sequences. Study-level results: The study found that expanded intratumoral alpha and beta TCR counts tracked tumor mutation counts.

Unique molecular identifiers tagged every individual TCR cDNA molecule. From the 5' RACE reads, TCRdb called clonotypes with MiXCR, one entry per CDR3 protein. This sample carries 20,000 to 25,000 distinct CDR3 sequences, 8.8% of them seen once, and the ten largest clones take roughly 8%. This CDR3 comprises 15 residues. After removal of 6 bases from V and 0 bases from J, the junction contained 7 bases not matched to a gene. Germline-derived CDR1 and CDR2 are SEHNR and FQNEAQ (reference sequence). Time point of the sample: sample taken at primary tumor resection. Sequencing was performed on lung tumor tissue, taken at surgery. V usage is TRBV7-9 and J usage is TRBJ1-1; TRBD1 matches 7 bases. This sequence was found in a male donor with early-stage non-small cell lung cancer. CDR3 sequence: CASRPPTGMNTEAFF. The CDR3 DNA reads TGTGCCAGCAGACCCCCGACAGGGATGAACACTGAAGCTTTCTTT. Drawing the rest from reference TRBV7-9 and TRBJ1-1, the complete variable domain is DTGVSQNPRHKITKRGQNVTFRCDPISEHNRLYWYRQTLGQGPEFLTYFQNEAQLEKSRLLSDRFSAERPKGSFSTLEIQRTEQGDSAMYLCASRPPTGMNTEAFFGQGTRLTVV.